Listed here are 10 T cell receptor beta chains from one sample, sequenced in a study of T cell repertoires and HLA-DP antigens. The table came from immunoSEQ multiplex PCR; TCRdb's copy has only in-frame clones and leaves some out. The sample carries approximately 100,000 clones, roughly nine tenths recorded once. Their antigens remain unidentified. The sequenced sample was CD4+ T cells from PBMCs. The receptor source for this set is a man aged 45-65 years in good health and CMV-seronegative.

This clone was detected once. The gene calls are TRBV7-9 and TRBJ1-3; 8 positions agree with TRBD1. Germline lookup yields CDR1 SEHNR and CDR2 FQNEAQ (reference sequence). The V segment lost 1 base and the J segment 4 bases; nucleotides outside the gene matches: 3. This CDR3 is 15 amino acids long. CDR3 DNA: TGTGCCAGCAGCTTAGGACAGGGGTACGGAAACACCATATATTTT. It is translated as CASSLGQGYGNTIYF.

This chain links TRBV28 with TRBJ2-7; tentatively, D is TRBD1 or TRBD2 (7 bases each). This CDR3 is built from 16 residues. V lost 5 bases and J lost 0, with 17 bases in between. Germline V lookup: CDR1 MDHEN, CDR2 SYDVKM. In nucleotides, the CDR3 is TGTGCCAGCAGTCCAAGGGGAGGGGGCACCTCCTACGAGCAGTACTTC. This codes for CASSPRGGGTSYEQYF.

This clone was found a few times. V gene TRBV18 combines with J gene TRBJ1-5, with D possibly being TRBD1 (5 bases). With 3 bases removed from V and 3 bases from J, the gap between germline ends came to 6 bases. The CDR3 extends over 13 amino acids. CDR1 and CDR2 (germline): KGHSH, LQKENI. The CDR3 DNA reads TGTGCCAGCTCACCGACAGACAATCAGCCCCAGCATTTT. Protein sequence: CASSPTDNQPQHF.

The V gene is TRBV15, the J gene TRBJ2-6; tentative D call: TRBD1 (6 bases). CDR1 LNHNV and CDR2 YYDKDF come from the germline V gene (reference sequence). V lost 3 bases to trimming and J lost 0 bases, with 18 bases between them. The CDR3 covers 19 residues. CDR3 coding DNA: TGTGCCACCAGCAGGGCCAAAGGGACACCTCACTCTGGGGCCAACGTCCTGACTTTC. This encodes CATSRAKGTPHSGANVLTF.

V is TRBV2 and J is TRBJ1-1; 10 bases align to TRBD1. The CDR3 sequence is 14 residues long. CDR1 SNHLY and CDR2 FYNNEI come from the germline V gene. J lost 5 bases, V lost 5 bases, and 5 bases had no gene match. DNA of the CDR3: TGTGCCAGCAGTTGGGACAGGGGAGGTACTGAAGCTTTCTTT. This encodes CASSWDRGGTEAFF.

As DNA, the CDR3 is TGTGCCAGCTCACTCACCCTAACAGGGAGGGACACTGAAGCTTTCTTT. This codes for CASSLTLTGRDTEAFF. The chain combines TRBV18 with TRBJ1-1; possibly TRBD1 for D (6 bases). V was clipped by 4 bases and J by 3 bases, with 18 bases between them. The germline gives CDR1 KGHSH, CDR2 LQKENI. There are 16 residues in the CDR3.

This chain uses TRBV13 with TRBJ2-7; 9 bases are shared with TRBD1. V trimming: 6 bases; J trimming: 3 bases; junction bases outside the gene matches: 9. CDR1 is PRHDT and CDR2 is FYEKMQ in the germline V gene (reference sequence). This CDR3 contains 15 residues. The CDR3 region is CASRRAGTGLYEQYF. The DNA for the CDR3 is TGTGCCAGCAGGCGCGCCGGGACAGGGCTCTACGAGCAGTACTTC.

The chain carries TRBV5-1 and TRBJ1-2; tentative D call: TRBD1 (5 bases). Trimming stripped 3 bases from V and 11 bases from J, with 17 bases between. CDR3 size: 13 residues. Germline assignment: CDR1 SGHRS and CDR2 YFSETQ. CDR3 protein: CASSSTSGPKYTF. Here the CDR3 DNA reads TGCGCCAGCAGCTCAACATCGGGACCAAAATACACCTTC.

This chain's CDR3 is CASSPSDRVGLYGYTF. CDR3 sequence (DNA): TGTGCCAGCTCACCATCGGACAGGGTGGGCCTCTATGGCTACACCTTC. The chain joins TRBV18 to TRBJ1-2, with 8 nucleotides matching TRBD1. J lost 4 bases, V lost 2 bases, and 9 bases had no gene match. CDR3 length: 16 amino acids. Germline loops: CDR1 KGHSH, CDR2 LQKENI.

V is TRBV30 and J is TRBJ2-5; 10 nucleotides align to TRBD2. Losses at the gene ends were 2 bases for V and 5 bases for J; bases not matched to a gene: 11. Per the germline V gene, CDR1 is GTSNPN and CDR2 is SVGIG (reference sequence). The CDR3 has 16 amino acids. The CDR3 here is CAWSLGLAGAGETQYF. CDR3 nucleotides: TGTGCCTGGAGTCTAGGCCTAGCGGGGGCGGGGGAGACCCAGTACTTC.